The 20 T cell receptor beta chains below come from one sample, sequenced in a study of brain T cells in children with intractable seizures. Clones were sequenced by immunoSEQ multiplex PCR, and TCRdb holds only the in-frame ones, with some missing. The sample holds tens of thousands of clones, around 91% seen once. The sample here was peripheral blood, taken at surgery. These receptors were obtained from a girl aged 2 to 9 with Rasmussen encephalitis and intractable seizures.

The chain links TRBV9 to TRBJ2-5; the match to TRBD2 covers 11 bases. Germline trimming cut 3 bases from V and 5 bases from J; bases unmatched to any gene: 6. This CDR3 is built from 15 residues. Germline loops: CDR1 SGDLS, CDR2 YYNGEE. The CDR3 nucleotides are TGTGCCAGCAGCGCCTTAGCGGGGGGGCAGGAGACCCAGTACTTC. Translated, it gives CASSALAGGQETQYF.

The chain is built from TRBV4-1 and TRBJ1-6; possible D gene TRBD1, 5 bases. V was shortened by 0 bases and J by 6 bases, with 9 bases between the two germline ends. The CDR3 has 15 amino acids. From germline, CDR1 is MGHRA and CDR2 YSYEKL. Written as DNA, the CDR3 is TGCGCCAGCAGCCAAGATCCAGGGATTAATTCACCCCTCCACTTT. This encodes CASSQDPGINSPLHF.

The rearrangement uses TRBV2 and TRBJ1-4; D is uncertain. The CDR3 is made up of 15 amino acids. Germline V gene sequence: CDR1 SNHLY, CDR2 FYNNEI. The V end was cut by 1 base, the J end by 7 bases, with 13 bases between. The CDR3 DNA reads TGTGCCAGCAGTGAAGGAATGATTCGTGGTGAAAAACTGTTTTTT. Translation: CASSEGMIRGEKLFF.

The V call is TRBV30, the J call TRBJ1-5, with D unresolved. Trimming removed 4 bases from V and 5 bases from J, with 12 bases in between. CDR1 and CDR2 (germline): GTSNPN, SVGIG (reference sequence). The CDR3 is made up of 13 amino acids. The CDR3 DNA is TGTGCCTGGAATTATGGGATAGATCAGCCCCAGCATTTT. Its translation: CAWNYGIDQPQHF.

The rearrangement uses TRBV29-1 and TRBJ2-7; D is uncertain. Trimming left V 5 bases short and J 5 bases short, with 7 bases between. This CDR3 comprises 10 residues. In germline, CDR1 is SQVTM, CDR2 ANQGSEA. For the CDR3, the DNA is TGCAGCGTTAGGTCGGACGAGCAGTACTTC. It translates to CSVRSDEQYF.

The chain uses TRBV28 and TRBJ1-2; TRBD1 is a possible D gene (5 bases). Germline V CDR1 and CDR2: MDHEN, SYDVKM. V shed 6 bases and J shed 5 bases, with 13 bases lying between them. The CDR3 sequence is 13 residues long. The CDR3 sequence is CASRAGADYGYTF. The CDR3 nucleotides read TGTGCCAGCAGGGCCGGGGCAGATTATGGCTACACCTTC.

J is TRBJ2-1 and V is TRBV11-2, with D perhaps TRBD2 (5 bases). CDR3 size: 15 residues. V lost 0 bases and J 4 bases, leaving 10 bases between the germline ends. Looked up from germline, CDR1 is SGHAT and CDR2 is FQNNGV. The CDR3 reads CASSLEASRYNEQFF. DNA for the CDR3: TGTGCCAGCAGCTTAGAGGCTAGCAGGTACAATGAGCAGTTCTTC.

The DNA of the CDR3 is TGTGCCAGCAGTGAGCCAGGGACACCCTACGAGCAGTACTTC. This gives the protein CASSEPGTPYEQYF. The V call is TRBV6-1, the J call TRBJ2-7; D perhaps matches TRBD1 (6 bases). CDR3 length: 14 residues. Germline loops: CDR1 MNHNS, CDR2 SASEGT. V was shortened by 3 bases and J by 2 bases, with 11 bases between the two germline ends.

This sequence joins TRBV12-3 or TRBV12-4 and TRBJ2-2; D is unclear. The CDR3 runs to 13 residues. V was trimmed by 3 bases and J by 4 bases, leaving 6 bases between them. In nucleotides, the CDR3 is TGTGCCAGCAGTTTGAAGGCCACCGGGGAGCTGTTTTTT. Translated: CASSLKATGELFF.

The genes are TRBV29-1 and TRBJ2-1; D may be TRBD1 or TRBD2 (5 bases each). This CDR3 comprises 18 residues. The V end lost 0 bases, the J end lost 7 bases, and 25 bases lay between the germline ends. Germline V gene lookup returns CDR1 SQVTM and CDR2 ANQGSEA. CDR3 bases: TGCAGCGTTGAAGATTGGCGGCTTGGGCAGGGAGTTAGGAATGAGCAGTTCTTC. The encoded protein is CSVEDWRLGQGVRNEQFF.

J is TRBJ1-2 and V is TRBV14; D remains unclear. The CDR3 consists of 11 residues. CDR1 is SGHDN and CDR2 is FVKESK in the germline V gene. Between the trimmed V and J ends, which lost 1 base and 7 bases, there was a span of 4 bases. The CDR3 protein is CASSQASGYTF. The CDR3 DNA reads as TGTGCCAGCAGCCAAGCAAGTGGCTACACCTTC.

Sample share makes this clone medium-sized. The chain uses TRBV11-2 and TRBJ2-2; 7 nucleotides align to TRBD2. The J segment lost 6 bases and the V segment lost 3 bases, leaving 1 base of the junction unmatched. Germline V lookup: CDR1 SGHAT, CDR2 FQNNGV. The CDR3 has 13 amino acids. CDR3 nucleotide sequence: TGTGCCAGCAGCTTTGCGGGAGCCGGGGAGCTGTTTTTT. It is translated as CASSFAGAGELFF.

The chain has TRBV28 and TRBJ2-7, with a weak D call TRBD1 (5 bases). The CDR3 is 14 amino acids. Germline V gives CDR1 MDHEN, CDR2 SYDVKM. Trimming stripped 4 bases from V and 2 bases from J, with 12 bases between. This CDR3 is CASSSAGLTYEQYF. In nucleotides, the CDR3 is TGTGCCAGCAGTTCTGCAGGGTTAACCTACGAGCAGTACTTC. The full variable domain, with the rest looked up from reference TRBV28 and TRBJ2-7, is DVKVTQSSRYLVKRTGEKVFLECVQDMDHENMFWYRQDPGLGLRLIYFSYDVKMKEKGDIPEGYSVSREKKERFSLILESASTNQTSMYLCASSSAGLTYEQYFGPGTRLTVT.

The chain recombines TRBV18 with TRBJ1-2, with unresolved D. The V and J ends lost 1 base and 5 bases respectively, with 14 bases between them. The germline V gene has CDR1 KGHSH and CDR2 LQKENI. The CDR3 runs to 15 residues. The CDR3 region has the DNA TGTGCCAGCTCACCACTTACGGAAACGGCTTATGGCTACACCTTC. Residues: CASSPLTETAYGYTF.

The J gene is TRBJ1-5, the V gene TRBV7-2; D is undetermined. Trimming removed 0 bases at V and 4 bases at J, with 19 bases between. Germline-derived CDR1 and CDR2 are SGHTA and FQGNSA. The CDR3 length is 18 residues. The CDR3 sequence: CASSLALPGRQDNQPQHF. The CDR3 region has the DNA TGTGCCAGCAGCTTAGCGTTACCTGGTCGGCAGGATAATCAGCCCCAGCATTTT.

The V gene is TRBV2, the J gene TRBJ2-7, with 11 bases that match TRBD2. The CDR3 has 16 amino acids. Germline V CDR1 and CDR2: SNHLY, FYNNEI. Trimming removed 6 bases from V and 4 bases from J; junction bases left unmatched: 11. CDR3 protein: CASSPISGRGGYEQYF. The CDR3 coding sequence is TGTGCCAGCAGCCCTATTAGCGGGAGGGGGGGATACGAGCAGTACTTC.

CDR3 in DNA: TGCGCCAGCAGTGATGGGTCATATGGCTACACCTTC. Translation gives CASSDGSYGYTF. V usage is TRBV10-2 and J usage is TRBJ1-2, with D uncertain. CDR3 length equals 12 residues. Trimming left V 3 bases short and J 5 bases short, with 7 bases between. The V gene's germline CDR1 is WSHSY and CDR2 SAAADI.

The V call is TRBV4-1, the J call TRBJ1-6, with D unclear. CDR3 length equals 15 residues. Germline lookup yields CDR1 MGHRA and CDR2 YSYEKL. V lost 6 bases, J lost 0 bases, and 9 bases lay in between. The DNA for the CDR3 is TGCGCCAGCAGTCTAGAGAGCTCCTATAATTCACCCCTCCACTTT. Its protein is CASSLESSYNSPLHF.

The rearrangement joins TRBV19 to TRBJ1-4, with TRBD1 as a possible D gene (5 bases). The CDR3 runs to 16 residues. The germline V and J ends were trimmed by 5 bases and 5 bases, with 18 bases remaining between them. Germline V gene lookup returns CDR1 LNHDA and CDR2 SQIVND (reference sequence). The CDR3 spells CASSPEQRGLNEKLFF. In nucleotides, the CDR3 is TGTGCCAGTAGTCCTGAGCAGAGGGGCCTAAATGAAAAACTGTTTTTT.

CDR3 loop: CASSERTGYNEQFF. CDR3 DNA sequence: TGTGCCAGCAGTGAGAGGACCGGCTACAATGAGCAGTTCTTC. The chain recombines TRBV2 with TRBJ2-1; D not certain. V was shortened by 3 bases and J by 3 bases, with 9 bases between the two germline ends. CDR1 SNHLY and CDR2 FYNNEI come from the germline V gene. There are 14 residues in the CDR3.